These 6 T cell receptor beta chains share one sample of origin, sequenced in a study of cytomegalovirus exposure and HLA in healthy donors. The PCR had 60 Vbeta and 13 Jbeta primers. The table came from immunoSEQ multiplex PCR; TCRdb's copy has only in-frame clones and leaves some out. The table records about 130,000 clones, approximately 75% of them present only once. Sequenced sample: PBMCs. Receptors originate from a man in his fifties in good health and CMV-seropositive.

The chain couples TRBV2 to TRBJ1-5; the D gene is possibly TRBD1 (5 bases). The CDR3 is made up of 14 amino acids. CDR1 SNHLY and CDR2 FYNNEI come from the germline V gene. V lost 4 bases, J lost 0 bases, and 7 bases lay in between. For the CDR3, the DNA is TGTGCCAGCAGTGGGACACTTAGCAATCAGCCCCAGCATTTT. Encoded protein: CASSGTLSNQPQHF.

This clone occurred a few times. The rearrangement uses TRBV6-1 and TRBJ1-4, with 10 bases that match TRBD1. The J segment lost 6 bases and the V segment lost 6 bases, leaving 7 bases of the junction unmatched. CDR1 and CDR2 from the germline V gene are MNHNS and SASEGT. The CDR3 is made up of 15 amino acids. CDR3 loop: CASRRRQGADEKLFF. In DNA, the CDR3 is TGTGCCAGCAGACGCAGACAGGGGGCGGATGAAAAACTGTTTTTT.

The chain's CDR3 is CASSVGVGGDFEQYF. DNA for the CDR3: TGTGCCAGCAGCGTAGGGGTCGGGGGAGACTTCGAGCAGTACTTC. The V call is TRBV9, the J call TRBJ2-7; D is perhaps TRBD2 (6 bases). CDR3 size: 15 residues. Trimming pared 0 bases from V and 6 bases from J, leaving 16 bases between. Germline loops: CDR1 SGDLS, CDR2 YYNGEE.

The rearrangement links TRBV19 to TRBJ2-1; D may be TRBD2 (5 bases). The germline gives CDR1 LNHDA, CDR2 SQIVND (reference sequence). The length of the CDR3 is 11 residues. V dropped 11 bases and J dropped 5 bases, with 10 bases sitting between them. The CDR3 loop reads CASRGHNEQFF. CDR3 DNA: TGTGCCTCCCGCGGGCACAATGAGCAGTTCTTC.

The rearrangement uses TRBV19 and TRBJ1-4; 8 bases line up with TRBD1. V lost 3 bases to trimming and J lost 5 bases; unmatched junction nucleotides: 5. CDR1 and CDR2 from the germline V gene are LNHDA and SQIVND (reference sequence). The CDR3 totals 15 residues. The CDR3 spells CASSIWGTGNEKLFF. CDR3 DNA sequence: TGTGCCAGTAGTATTTGGGGGACAGGAAATGAAAAACTGTTTTTT.

The rearrangement uses TRBV29-1 and TRBJ1-1; 9 nucleotides align to TRBD1. The CDR3 runs 16 residues. Germline lookup yields CDR1 SQVTM and CDR2 ANQGSEA. The J segment lost 4 bases and the V segment lost 5 bases, leaving 14 bases of the junction unmatched. CDR3 amino acids: CSVPDRTGATGTEAFF. The CDR3 DNA follows: TGCAGCGTTCCTGATAGGACAGGGGCAACAGGCACTGAAGCTTTCTTT.